This TCR beta chain was sequenced for a study of shared clonotypes between healthy human individuals. Notes on the study in general: Sampling used blood alone; tissue repertoires probably differ. Sequencing of the sorted subsets was shown by rarefaction to be incomplete despite large depth. All-four-donor shared clonotypes had higher generation probabilities than non-shared clonotypes did.

A word on this clone: What it recognizes is unknown.

The repertoire was sequenced with immunoSEQ multiplex PCR; TCRdb's copy has only in-frame clones and lacks some. The sample contains 300,000 to 400,000 clones, around nine tenths of which appear only once. The TCR sequence derives from a man aged 18 to 29 in good health. Source material: memory CD8+ T cells sorted from blood. Subset defined: CD45RO+ cells pooled with CCR7-negative TemRA cells.

The CDR3 nucleotides read TGTGCCAGCAGTCCCGGTGGTCTAGCGGTCTACGAGCAGTACTTC. Translated, it gives CASSPGGLAVYEQYF. The chain combines TRBV6-6 with TRBJ2-7, with 7 bases that match TRBD2. This CDR3 has 15 amino acids. V dropped 5 bases and J dropped 3; count of bases not matched to a gene: 10. The V gene's germline CDR1 is MNHNY and CDR2 SVGAGI (reference sequence).